One and the same sample provided the 28 T cell receptor beta chains below, sequenced in a study of response to subunit inactivated influenza vaccine. TCRdb ran MiXCR on the RT-PCR reads and lists one entry per CDR3 protein. The sample yields 500,000 to 550,000 distinct CDR3 sequences, around 25% seen once. These same data were also listed under a study on T cells expressing NK-cell markers. That report notes: What made the TCR beta cDNA was 5'RACE template switching with UMIs.

The material was CD4+ T cells sorted from PBMCs, obtained roughly 13 days after vaccination. These receptors were obtained from a man in his fifties who received an inactivated influenza vaccine.

The genes are TRBV5-1 and TRBJ2-2; TRBD1 aligns across 7 bases. The CDR3 is 17 residues long. The trim removed 7 bases at V and 0 bases at J, leaving 12 bases unmatched. CDR1 is SGHRS, CDR2 YFSETQ, per germline. As DNA, the CDR3 is TGCGCCAGCCGAGTCCTTACAGGGGCGACGAACACCGGGGAGCTGTTTTTT. It specifies CASRVLTGATNTGELFF.

This clonotype appeared a few times. V usage is TRBV28 and J usage is TRBJ2-5; 9 nucleotides match TRBD2. The trim removed 5 bases at V and 5 bases at J, leaving 9 bases unmatched. Germline values: CDR1 MDHEN, CDR2 SYDVKM. The length of the CDR3 is 15 residues. CDR3 bases: TGTGCCAGCAGTCTAACCTTAGCGGGAGCGGAGACCCAGTACTTC. It translates to CASSLTLAGAETQYF.

The V call is TRBV20-1, the J call TRBJ1-4; tentatively, D is TRBD1 (5 bases). With 5 bases removed from V and 2 bases from J, the gap between germline ends came to 9 bases. The CDR3 consists of 13 residues. Per the germline V gene, CDR1 is DFQATT and CDR2 is SNEGSKA (reference sequence). CDR3 sequence reads: CSAHRTTNEKLFF. In nucleotides, the CDR3 is TGCAGTGCTCACAGGACTACTAATGAAAAACTGTTTTTT.

This clonotype was seen a few times. This chain connects TRBV12-3 or TRBV12-4 to TRBJ1-1, with a tentative D call TRBD1 (5 bases). Trimming removed 6 bases from V and 4 bases from J, with 12 bases in between. The CDR3 spans 13 residues. The CDR3: CASSFRVSTEAFF. CDR3 DNA: TGTGCCAGCAGCTTCAGGGTGAGCACTGAAGCTTTCTTT.

This clonotype was seen a handful of times. The chain links TRBV5-1 to TRBJ2-1; D unresolved. The V end was cut by 0 bases, the J end by 7 bases, with 8 bases between. Looked up from germline, CDR1 is SGHRS and CDR2 is YFSETQ. This CDR3 region has 13 residues. CDR3 residues: CASSLEVGNEQFF. The CDR3 DNA follows: TGCGCCAGCAGCTTGGAGGTAGGGAATGAGCAGTTCTTC.

On this clonotype itself: At one end the junction does not follow the germline gene, possibly because of a read error. The chain links TRBV7-9 to TRBJ1-5; D is unresolved. Germline CDR1 is SEHNR and CDR2 is FQNEAQ (reference sequence). This CDR3 region has 16 residues. CDR3 region: CASILWTAHSNQPQHF. The DNA of the CDR3 is TGTGCCAGCATCTTATGGACGGCCCATAGCAATCAGCCCCAGCATTTT.

This clonotype was seen only a few times. The chain uses TRBV10-2 and TRBJ1-1; no reliable D call. This CDR3 comprises 14 residues. From germline, CDR1 is WSHSY and CDR2 SAAADI. The V gene lost 0 bases and the J gene lost 1 base, with 6 bases spanning the gap. The DNA of the CDR3 is TGCGCCAGCAGTGAGTCGACGGCGAACACTGAAGCTTTCTTT. Protein product: CASSESTANTEAFF.

This clonotype was seen more than once but under ten times. This chain connects TRBV7-2 to TRBJ2-1; 8 bases match TRBD1. Looked up from germline, CDR1 is SGHTA and CDR2 is FQGNSA. This CDR3 spans 16 amino acids. After removal of 1 base from V and 1 base from J, the junction contained 3 bases not matched to a gene. The CDR3 sequence is CASSLEGTGSYNEQFF. Written as DNA, the CDR3 is TGTGCCAGCAGCTTAGAAGGGACAGGATCCTACAATGAGCAGTTCTTC.

This clonotype was counted a few times. V is TRBV4-2 and J is TRBJ2-3, with D unclear. The ends were cut back, 1 base at V and 3 bases at J, with 11 bases in the middle. Germline V gene data show CDR1 as LGHNA and CDR2 as YNFKEQ. CDR3 length: 15 residues. The DNA for the CDR3 is TGTGCCAGCAGCCAAGTCTCAACTCTGACAGATACGCAGTATTTT. It encodes CASSQVSTLTDTQYF.

The V and J genes are TRBV5-1 and TRBJ2-5; TRBD1 might be the D (5 bases). Looked up from germline, CDR1 is SGHRS and CDR2 is YFSETQ. This CDR3 is 13 amino acids long. The V end was cut by 4 bases, the J end by 7 bases, with 14 bases between. The CDR3 loop is CASSTDSSGTQYF. The DNA of the CDR3 is TGCGCCAGCAGCACTGACAGTTCTGGGACCCAGTACTTC. Looking up the rest from reference TRBV5-1 and TRBJ2-5 gives the full variable domain: KAGVTQTPRYLIKTRGQQVTLSCSPISGHRSVSWYQQTPGQGLQFLFEYFSETQRNKGNFPGRFSGRQFSNSRSEMNVSTLELGDSALYLCASSTDSSGTQYFGPGTRLLVL.

This clonotype appeared a few times. The CDR3 nucleotides read TGTGCCAGTTCGACAGGGTATCAGCCCCAGCATTTT. Translated: CASSTGYQPQHF. J is TRBJ1-5 and V is TRBV12-3 or TRBV12-4; 7 nucleotides agree with TRBD1. Trimming cost V 9 bases and J 5 bases; bases outside gene matches: 4. The CDR3 extends over 12 amino acids.

V usage is TRBV2 and J usage is TRBJ1-6; D is perhaps TRBD1 (5 bases). The V end lost 8 bases, the J end lost 13 bases, and 21 bases lay between the germline ends. The germline gives CDR1 SNHLY, CDR2 FYNNEI. CDR3 length equals 14 residues. CDR3 protein: CASASGTSFWPLHF. As DNA, the CDR3 is TGTGCCAGCGCCTCCGGGACCTCCTTTTGGCCCCTCCACTTT.

The table lists this clonotype with a few counts. The chain links TRBV20-1 to TRBJ2-3; D gene unclear. The CDR3 has 13 residues. The germline V gene encodes CDR1 DFQATT and CDR2 SNEGSKA (reference sequence). V lost 6 bases to trimming and J lost 2 bases, with 12 bases between them. The CDR3 DNA sequence: TGCAGTGCAAGGGATGGTTTCACAGATACGCAGTATTTT. This sequence encodes CSARDGFTDTQYF.

The chain joins TRBV5-1 to TRBJ2-2; TRBD1 matches at 8 bases. V lost 0 bases and J lost 4; bases outside the gene matches: 8. The CDR3 runs 17 residues. CDR1 SGHRS and CDR2 YFSETQ come from the germline V gene. The CDR3: CASSLASGGWSTGELFF. The CDR3 DNA follows: TGCGCCAGCAGCTTGGCCTCAGGGGGCTGGAGCACCGGGGAGCTGTTTTTT.

At least ten counts were recorded for this clonotype. A read error may produce the germline difference seen at one junction end. The rearrangement joins TRBV7-7 to TRBJ2-5; D remains unclear. Germline CDR1 is SSHAT and CDR2 is FNYEAQ (reference sequence). This CDR3 comprises 13 residues. CDR3 in amino acids: CASSLEVLETQYF. In nucleotides, the CDR3 is TGTGCTAGCAGCTTAGAGGTTTTGGAGACCCAGTACTTC.

The V and J genes are TRBV4-1 and TRBJ1-6, with D hard to call. The germline V gene encodes CDR1 MGHRA and CDR2 YSYEKL. The CDR3 is 15 residues long. V dropped 4 bases and J dropped 5 bases, with 12 bases sitting between them. The CDR3 DNA is TGCGCCAGCAGCCCGAACTTTAGGGATAATTCACCCCTCCACTTT. It encodes CASSPNFRDNSPLHF.

The gene calls are TRBV4-3 and TRBJ1-6; 9 bases map to TRBD1. In germline, CDR1 is LGHNA, CDR2 YSLEER. The J segment lost 10 bases and the V segment lost 4 bases, leaving 2 bases of the junction unmatched. The CDR3 length is 13 residues. The CDR3 loop reads CASSLGQGSPLHF. The DNA of the CDR3 is TGCGCCAGCAGCCTGGGACAGGGATCACCCCTCCACTTT.

This sequence joins TRBV7-2 and TRBJ2-7; D could derive from TRBD1 or TRBD2 (5 bases each). V dropped 2 bases and J dropped 0 bases, with 14 bases sitting between them. This CDR3 has 16 amino acids. Looked up from germline, CDR1 is SGHTA and CDR2 is FQGNSA. The chain's CDR3 is CASSLPGTKSSYEQYF. CDR3 nucleotides: TGTGCCAGCAGCTTACCCGGGACGAAGAGCTCCTACGAGCAGTACTTC.

This clonotype was picked up many times. J is TRBJ1-5 and V is TRBV5-1, with D possibly being TRBD1 (5 bases). The CDR3 is 13 residues long. Germline V gene lookup returns CDR1 SGHRS and CDR2 YFSETQ. The germline V and J ends were trimmed by 3 bases and 1 base, with 5 bases remaining between them. CDR3 region: CASSWDSNQPQHF. The CDR3 DNA sequence: TGCGCCAGCAGCTGGGACAGCAATCAGCCCCAGCATTTT.

This clonotype was seen many times. The chain recombines TRBV5-6 with TRBJ1-5, with D hard to call. Between the trimmed V and J ends, which lost 4 bases and 0 bases, there was a span of 8 bases. The CDR3 runs 14 residues. Germline V gene lookup returns CDR1 SGHDT and CDR2 YYEEEE. Here the CDR3 reads CASSPGGSNQPQHF. CDR3 nucleotide sequence: TGTGCCAGCAGCCCCGGAGGTAGCAATCAGCCCCAGCATTTT.

This clonotype was detected only a few times. The chain combines TRBV5-6 with TRBJ1-5; the D gene is possibly TRBD1 (5 bases). V gave up 2 bases and J gave up 7 bases, with 16 bases separating them. The CDR3 loop spans 15 amino acids. The germline gives CDR1 SGHDT, CDR2 YYEEEE. The CDR3 here is CASSFSGGALQPQHF. For the CDR3, the DNA is TGTGCCAGCAGCTTTTCAGGAGGGGCCCTCCAGCCCCAGCATTTT.

This clonotype was counted only a few times. The rearrangement joins TRBV20-1 to TRBJ1-2, with D uncertain. Germline V lookup: CDR1 DFQATT, CDR2 SNEGSKA (reference sequence). V was clipped by 3 bases and J by 4 bases, with 12 bases between them. The CDR3 runs to 13 residues. The CDR3 bases are TGCAGTGCTAGTCTCGCGGGTCGCTATGGCTACACCTTC. This gives the protein CSASLAGRYGYTF.

The chain joins TRBV25-1 to TRBJ2-1, with unresolved D. V dropped 8 bases and J dropped 9 bases, with 17 bases sitting between them. CDR1 and CDR2 from the germline V gene are MGHDK and SYGVNS. The CDR3 runs 13 residues. CDR3: CASGFPWGGEQFF. The DNA for the CDR3 is TGTGCCAGCGGGTTCCCCTGGGGTGGTGAGCAGTTCTTC.

This clonotype has just one count. The chain combines TRBV5-4 with TRBJ1-4, with D possibly being TRBD1 (6 bases). CDR1 and CDR2 from the germline V gene are SGHNT and YYREEE (reference sequence). CDR3 length: 14 residues. Trimming left V 3 bases short and J 7 bases short, with 13 bases between. CDR3 loop: CASSSEGGTEKLFF. The CDR3 coding sequence is TGTGCCAGCAGCTCGGAAGGGGGTACTGAAAAACTGTTTTTT.

J is TRBJ1-2 and V is TRBV5-5; tentatively, D is TRBD1 (5 bases). Germline V gives CDR1 SGHKS, CDR2 YYEKEE (reference sequence). The CDR3 extends over 16 amino acids. V lost 3 bases to trimming and J lost 4 bases, with 19 bases between them. This CDR3 is CASSSQTDPLIYGYTF. CDR3 sequence (DNA): TGTGCCAGCAGCTCCCAGACAGACCCTCTTATCTATGGCTACACCTTC.

This clonotype has at least ten counts. The rearrangement uses TRBV5-1 and TRBJ1-1; no firm D call. V lost 1 base and J lost 1, with 8 bases in between. Germline loops: CDR1 SGHRS, CDR2 YFSETQ. This CDR3 spans 14 amino acids. The CDR3 loop is CASSLRQSNTEAFF. The CDR3 DNA sequence: TGCGCCAGCAGCTTGAGGCAATCGAACACTGAAGCTTTCTTT.

This clonotype was recorded at least ten times. This rearrangement joins TRBV6-1 to TRBJ1-2; no clear D gene. The CDR3 contains 11 residues. Deletions cut 6 bases from V and 8 bases from J, with 10 bases between. Germline-derived CDR1 and CDR2 are MNHNS and SASEGT. DNA of the CDR3: TGTGCCAGCAGCGGACTGGGAGGCTACACCTTC. Translated: CASSGLGGYTF.

J is TRBJ1-6 and V is TRBV18; a weak D match, TRBD1 (6 bases). CDR1 KGHSH and CDR2 LQKENI come from the germline V gene. This CDR3 has 14 residues. The V gene lost 8 bases and the J gene lost 6 bases, with 14 bases spanning the gap. The CDR3: CASTIRGLNSPLHF. CDR3 nucleotides: TGTGCCAGCACAATACGGGGGCTTAATTCACCCCTCCACTTT. Based on the CDR3 plus reference TRBV18 and TRBJ1-6, the full variable domain is NAGVMQNPRHLVRRRGQEARLRCSPMKGHSHVYWYRQLPEEGLKFMVYLQKENIIDESGMPKERFSAEFPKEGPSILRIQQVVRGDSAAYFCASTIRGLNSPLHFGNGTRLTVT.